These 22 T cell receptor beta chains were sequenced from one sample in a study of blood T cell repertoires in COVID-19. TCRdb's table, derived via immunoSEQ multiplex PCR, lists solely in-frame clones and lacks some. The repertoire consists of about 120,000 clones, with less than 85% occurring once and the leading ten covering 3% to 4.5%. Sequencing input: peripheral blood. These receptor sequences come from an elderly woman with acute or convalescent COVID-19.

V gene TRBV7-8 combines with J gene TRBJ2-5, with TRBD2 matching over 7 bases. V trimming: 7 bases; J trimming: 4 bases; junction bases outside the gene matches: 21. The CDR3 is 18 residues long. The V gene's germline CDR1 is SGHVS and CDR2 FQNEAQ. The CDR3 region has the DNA TGTGCCAGCACCCAGCCGCGGGAGTCCGTCAATTCGGGAGAGACCCAGTACTTC. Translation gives CASTQPRESVNSGETQYF.

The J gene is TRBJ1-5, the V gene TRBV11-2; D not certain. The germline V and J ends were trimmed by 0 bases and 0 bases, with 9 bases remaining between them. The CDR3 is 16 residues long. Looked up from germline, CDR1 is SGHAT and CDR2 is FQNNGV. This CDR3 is CASSLDNSYSNQPQHF. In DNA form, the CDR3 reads TGTGCCAGCAGCTTAGATAACAGTTATAGCAATCAGCCCCAGCATTTT.

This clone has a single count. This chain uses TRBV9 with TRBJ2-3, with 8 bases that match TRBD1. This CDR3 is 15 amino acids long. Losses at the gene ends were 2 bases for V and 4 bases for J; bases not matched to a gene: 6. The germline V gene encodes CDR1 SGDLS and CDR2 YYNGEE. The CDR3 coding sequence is TGTGCCAGCAGCGTCTCCCCAGGGGGCTCAGATACGCAGTATTTT. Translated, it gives CASSVSPGGSDTQYF. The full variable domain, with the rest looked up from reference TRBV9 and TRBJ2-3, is DSGVTQTPKHLITATGQRVTLRCSPRSGDLSVYWYQQSLDQGLQFLIQYYNGEERAKGNILERFSAQQFPDLHSELNLSSLELGDSALYFCASSVSPGGSDTQYFGPGTRLTVL.

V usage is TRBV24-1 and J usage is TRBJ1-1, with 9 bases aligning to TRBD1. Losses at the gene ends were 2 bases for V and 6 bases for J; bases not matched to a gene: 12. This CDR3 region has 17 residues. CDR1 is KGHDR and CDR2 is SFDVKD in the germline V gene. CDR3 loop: CATSDSGDRATFPEAFF. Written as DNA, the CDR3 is TGTGCCACCAGTGATTCGGGGGACAGGGCGACATTCCCTGAAGCTTTCTTT.

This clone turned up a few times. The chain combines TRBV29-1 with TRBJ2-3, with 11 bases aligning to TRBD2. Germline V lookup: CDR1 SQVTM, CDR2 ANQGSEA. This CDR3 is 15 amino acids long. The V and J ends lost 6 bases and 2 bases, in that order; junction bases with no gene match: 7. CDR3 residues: CSVSGTSGFTDTQYF. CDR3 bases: TGCAGCGTCTCCGGGACTAGCGGATTCACAGATACGCAGTATTTT.

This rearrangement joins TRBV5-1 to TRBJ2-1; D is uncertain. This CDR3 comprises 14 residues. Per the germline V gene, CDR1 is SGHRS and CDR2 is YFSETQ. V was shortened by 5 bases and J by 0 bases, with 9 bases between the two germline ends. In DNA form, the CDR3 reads TGCGCCAGCAGTTCCGATAGCTCCTACAATGAGCAGTTCTTC. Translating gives CASSSDSSYNEQFF.

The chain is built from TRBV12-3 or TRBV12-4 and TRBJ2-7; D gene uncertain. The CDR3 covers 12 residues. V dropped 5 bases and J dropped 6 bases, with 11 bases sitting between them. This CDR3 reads CASSIPPSEQYF. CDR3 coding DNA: TGTGCCAGCAGTATACCCCCGAGCGAGCAGTACTTC.

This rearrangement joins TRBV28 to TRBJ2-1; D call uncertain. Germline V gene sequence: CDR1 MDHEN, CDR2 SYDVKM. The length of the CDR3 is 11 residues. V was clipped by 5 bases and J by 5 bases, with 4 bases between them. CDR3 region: CASSTHNEQFF. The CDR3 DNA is TGTGCCAGCAGTACACACAATGAGCAGTTCTTC.

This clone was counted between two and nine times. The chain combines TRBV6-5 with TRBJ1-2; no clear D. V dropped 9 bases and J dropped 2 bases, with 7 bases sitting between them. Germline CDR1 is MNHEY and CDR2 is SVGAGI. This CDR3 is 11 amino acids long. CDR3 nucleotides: TGTGCCAGTCGAGGAAACTATGGCTACACCTTC. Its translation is CASRGNYGYTF.

CDR3 region: CAWRDGGYSPLHF. CDR3 nucleotides: TGTGCCTGGAGGGATGGGGGCTATTCACCCCTCCACTTT. The gene calls are TRBV30 and TRBJ1-6; possibly TRBD1 for D (6 bases). This CDR3 is 13 amino acids long. The V gene's germline CDR1 is GTSNPN and CDR2 SVGIG (reference sequence). V was shortened by 3 bases and J by 8 bases, with 11 bases between the two germline ends.

The CDR3 nucleotides are TGCGCCAGCAGTTCTAGCGGGAGACGGGAGACCCAGTACTTC. Residues: CASSSSGRRETQYF. The chain combines TRBV5-1 with TRBJ2-5, with 10 bases that match TRBD2. This CDR3 has 14 residues. The germline gives CDR1 SGHRS, CDR2 YFSETQ. V lost 5 bases and J lost 5; bases outside the gene matches: 6.

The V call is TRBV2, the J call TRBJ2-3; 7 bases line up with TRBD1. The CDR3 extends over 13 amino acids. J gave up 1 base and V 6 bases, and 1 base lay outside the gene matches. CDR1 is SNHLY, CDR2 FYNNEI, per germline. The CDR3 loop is CASRDRRTDTQYF. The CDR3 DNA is TGTGCCAGCAGGGACAGGCGCACAGATACGCAGTATTTT.

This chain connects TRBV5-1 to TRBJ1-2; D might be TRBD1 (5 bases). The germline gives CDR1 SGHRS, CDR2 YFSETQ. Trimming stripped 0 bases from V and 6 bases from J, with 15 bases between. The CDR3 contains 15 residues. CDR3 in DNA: TGCGCCAGCAGCTTGGAGCGGGGACCCCTCCATGGCTACACCTTC. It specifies CASSLERGPLHGYTF. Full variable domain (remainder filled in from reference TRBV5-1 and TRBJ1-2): KAGVTQTPRYLIKTRGQQVTLSCSPISGHRSVSWYQQTPGQGLQFLFEYFSETQRNKGNFPGRFSGRQFSNSRSEMNVSTLELGDSALYLCASSLERGPLHGYTFGSGTRLTVV.

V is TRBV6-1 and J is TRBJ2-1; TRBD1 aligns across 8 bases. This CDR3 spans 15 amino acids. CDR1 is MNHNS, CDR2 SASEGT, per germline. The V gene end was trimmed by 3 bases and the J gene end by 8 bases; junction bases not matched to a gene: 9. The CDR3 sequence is CASSDRQGAMDEQFF. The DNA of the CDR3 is TGTGCCAGCAGTGATAGGCAGGGGGCGATGGATGAGCAGTTCTTC.

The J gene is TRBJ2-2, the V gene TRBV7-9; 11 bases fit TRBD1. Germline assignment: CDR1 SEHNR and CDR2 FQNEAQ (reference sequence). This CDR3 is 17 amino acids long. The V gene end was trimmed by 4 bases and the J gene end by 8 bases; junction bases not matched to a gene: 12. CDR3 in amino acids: CASSSPSRTGGLGELFF. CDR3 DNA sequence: TGTGCCAGCAGCTCCCCCTCGAGGACAGGGGGCTTGGGGGAGCTGTTTTTT.

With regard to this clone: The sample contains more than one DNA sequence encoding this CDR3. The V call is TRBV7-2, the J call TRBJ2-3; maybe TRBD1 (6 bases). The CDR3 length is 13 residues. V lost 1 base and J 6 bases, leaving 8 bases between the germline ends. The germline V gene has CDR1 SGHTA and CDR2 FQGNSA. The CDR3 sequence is CASSLDRADTQYF. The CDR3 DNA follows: TGTGCCAGCAGCTTAGACAGGGCCGATACGCAGTATTTT.

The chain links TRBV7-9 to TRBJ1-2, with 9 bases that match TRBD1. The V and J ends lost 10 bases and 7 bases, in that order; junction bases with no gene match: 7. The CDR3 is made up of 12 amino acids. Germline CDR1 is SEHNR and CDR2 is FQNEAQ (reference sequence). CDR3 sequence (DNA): TGTGCCACTGGGACAGGGATTACTGGCTACACCTTC. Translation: CATGTGITGYTF.

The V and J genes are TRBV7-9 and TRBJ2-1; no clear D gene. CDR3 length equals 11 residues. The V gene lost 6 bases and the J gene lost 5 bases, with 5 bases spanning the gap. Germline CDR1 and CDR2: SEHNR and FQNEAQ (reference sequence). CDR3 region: CASRYNNEQFF. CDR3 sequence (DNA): TGTGCCAGCAGGTACAACAATGAGCAGTTCTTC. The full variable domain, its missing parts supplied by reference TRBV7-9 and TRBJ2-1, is DTGVSQNPRHKITKRGQNVTFRCDPISEHNRLYWYRQTLGQGPEFLTYFQNEAQLEKSRLLSDRFSAERPKGSFSTLEIQRTEQGDSAMYLCASRYNNEQFFGPGTRLTVL.

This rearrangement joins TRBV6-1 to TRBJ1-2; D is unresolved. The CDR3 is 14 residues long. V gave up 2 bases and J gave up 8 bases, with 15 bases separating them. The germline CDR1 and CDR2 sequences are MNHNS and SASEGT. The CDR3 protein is CASSERRTLGGYTF. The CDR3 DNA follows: TGTGCCAGCAGTGAACGGCGTACTCTAGGAGGCTACACCTTC.

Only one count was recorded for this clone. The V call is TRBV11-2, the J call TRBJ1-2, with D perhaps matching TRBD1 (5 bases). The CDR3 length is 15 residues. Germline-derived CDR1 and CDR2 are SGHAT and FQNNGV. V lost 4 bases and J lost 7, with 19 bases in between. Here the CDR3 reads CASSSTERWGFGYTF. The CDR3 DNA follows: TGTGCCAGCAGCTCCACCGAGAGGTGGGGCTTTGGCTACACCTTC.

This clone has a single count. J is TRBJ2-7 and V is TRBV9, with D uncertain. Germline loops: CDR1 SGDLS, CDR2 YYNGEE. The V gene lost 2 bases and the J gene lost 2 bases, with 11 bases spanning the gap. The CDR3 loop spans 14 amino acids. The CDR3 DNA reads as TGTGCCAGCAGCGTGGAACCGGGTCCCTACGAGCAGTACTTC. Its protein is CASSVEPGPYEQYF.

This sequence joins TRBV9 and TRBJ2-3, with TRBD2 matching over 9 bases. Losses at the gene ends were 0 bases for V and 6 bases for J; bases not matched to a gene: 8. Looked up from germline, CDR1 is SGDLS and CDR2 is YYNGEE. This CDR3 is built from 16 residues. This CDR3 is CASSVDWASGTDTQYF. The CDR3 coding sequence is TGTGCCAGCAGCGTAGATTGGGCTAGCGGGACGGATACGCAGTATTTT.